These 21 T cell receptor beta chains originate from one sample sequenced in a study of T cell responses to AZD1222 COVID-19 vaccine. Sequencing used immunoSEQ multiplex PCR; TCRdb keeps in-frame clones, though not all of them. The sample includes about 150,000 clones, 88% of them seen just once. The input for sequencing was peripheral blood, taken after recovery from COVID-19. Receptor source: an adult who had recovered from COVID-19.

This rearrangement joins TRBV19 to TRBJ2-7, with D tentatively TRBD2 (5 bases). CDR3 size: 13 residues. CDR1 LNHDA and CDR2 SQIVND come from the germline V gene (reference sequence). Deletions cut 6 bases from V and 3 bases from J, with 12 bases between. For the CDR3, the DNA is TGTGCCAGTAGCCCTGGACTGTACTACGAGCAGTACTTC. As protein: CASSPGLYYEQYF.

The rearrangement uses TRBV11-2 and TRBJ2-7, with D unclear. This CDR3 has 17 amino acids. The ends were cut back, 0 bases at V and 0 bases at J, with 15 bases in the middle. Germline V gives CDR1 SGHAT, CDR2 FQNNGV. This CDR3 reads CASSLDGQHLSSYEQYF. DNA of the CDR3: TGTGCCAGCAGCTTAGATGGTCAGCACTTGAGCTCCTACGAGCAGTACTTC.

J is TRBJ1-5 and V is TRBV4-1, with 8 bases matching TRBD1. V was pared by 1 base and J by 6 bases, with 5 bases of the junction left unmatched. The CDR3 has 15 residues. Per germline, CDR1 MGHRA and CDR2 YSYEKL. The CDR3 here is CASSQGQGAGQPQHF. For the CDR3, the DNA is TGCGCCAGCAGCCAAGGGCAGGGGGCCGGTCAGCCCCAGCATTTT.

The CDR3 DNA follows: TGTGCCAGCAGCTCCCGACGGGGGGGGGCAGGACAGCCCCAGCATTTT. Translation gives CASSSRRGGAGQPQHF. This chain connects TRBV7-2 to TRBJ1-5, with a tentative D call TRBD1 (6 bases). This CDR3 has 16 residues. Per germline, CDR1 SGHTA and CDR2 FQGNSA. The germline V and J ends were trimmed by 4 bases and 7 bases, with 20 bases remaining between them. The variable domain in full, completed from reference TRBV7-2 and TRBJ1-5, reads GAGVSQSPSNKVTEKGKDVELRCDPISGHTALYWYRQSLGQGLEFLIYFQGNSAPDKSGLPSDRFSAERTGGSVSTLTIQRTQQEDSAVYLCASSSRRGGAGQPQHFGDGTRLSIL.

This sequence joins TRBV2 and TRBJ1-2; D call uncertain. Trimming removed 2 bases from V and 5 bases from J, with 9 bases in between. CDR3 size: 13 residues. The V gene's germline CDR1 is SNHLY and CDR2 FYNNEI. The CDR3 protein is CASSERKTYGYTF. The CDR3 nucleotides are TGTGCCAGCAGTGAACGCAAAACATATGGCTACACCTTC.

This clone has only one observation. The chain combines TRBV3-1 (or the pseudogene TRBV3-2) with TRBJ2-5; 7 nucleotides match TRBD2. Germline CDR1 LGHDT, CDR2 YNNKEL (reference sequence). The CDR3 sequence is 16 residues long. V lost 4 bases to trimming and J lost 3 bases; unmatched junction nucleotides: 11. CDR3 bases: TGTGCCAGCAGCCCAGAACTAGCGTTCCAGAAAGAGACCCAGTACTTC. Its protein is CASSPELAFQKETQYF.

V is TRBV7-8 and J is TRBJ1-5, with D perhaps TRBD1 (6 bases). The CDR3 covers 15 residues. V gave up 3 bases and J gave up 4 bases, with 13 bases separating them. The germline CDR1 and CDR2 sequences are SGHVS and FQNEAQ. CDR3 DNA sequence: TGTGCCAGCAGCTTTCTAGGGGGAAGGAATCAGCCCCAGCATTTT. Its protein is CASSFLGGRNQPQHF.

The J gene is TRBJ2-5, the V gene TRBV7-9, with D unclear. This CDR3 contains 12 residues. Germline CDR1 SEHNR, CDR2 FQNEAQ (reference sequence). V was shortened by 5 bases and J by 9 bases, with 13 bases between the two germline ends. This CDR3 is CASSRPPLPQYF. In DNA form, the CDR3 reads TGTGCCAGCAGCCGCCCACCTCTGCCCCAGTACTTC.

The chain combines TRBV4-3 with TRBJ2-3; D is perhaps TRBD2 (6 bases). The CDR3 is 16 residues long. Looked up from germline, CDR1 is LGHNA and CDR2 is YSLEER. V lost 1 base and J lost 0, with 11 bases in between. Written as DNA, the CDR3 is TGCGCCAGCAGCCAAGTCCGGGACTTGAGCACAGATACGCAGTATTTT. Translation gives CASSQVRDLSTDTQYF.

J is TRBJ2-2 and V is TRBV4-1; TRBD1 might be the D (5 bases). This CDR3 contains 16 residues. V shed 1 base and J shed 6 bases, with 15 bases lying between them. Germline V gene sequence: CDR1 MGHRA, CDR2 YSYEKL. The DNA for the CDR3 is TGCGCCAGCAGCCAAGTTCCCCCAGGGATGGCCGGGGAGCTGTTTTTT. Its protein is CASSQVPPGMAGELFF.

This clone came up a few times. The rearrangement links TRBV4-2 to TRBJ1-1; D is undetermined. CDR3 length equals 16 residues. Germline CDR1 and CDR2: LGHNA and YNFKEQ. V was clipped by 0 bases and J by 0 bases, with 11 bases between them. The CDR3 DNA is TGTGCCAGCAGCCAAGATCCTGAGATTATGAACACTGAAGCTTTCTTT. Amino acids: CASSQDPEIMNTEAFF.

The chain has TRBV29-1 and TRBJ1-2; 10 nucleotides align to TRBD1. The length of the CDR3 is 16 residues. From germline, CDR1 is SQVTM and CDR2 ANQGSEA. The J segment lost 2 bases and the V segment lost 3 bases, leaving 9 bases of the junction unmatched. The CDR3 loop reads CSVDSPDRGRNYGYTF. CDR3 sequence (DNA): TGCAGCGTTGATAGCCCCGACAGGGGGCGCAACTATGGCTACACCTTC.

The chain has TRBV9 and TRBJ1-3; 7 bases match TRBD1. The CDR3 covers 12 residues. CDR1 and CDR2 (germline): SGDLS, YYNGEE. The ends lost 3 bases at V and 12 bases at J; junction bases unmatched: 6. CDR3 nucleotides: TGTGCCAGCAGCGAATCACAGGGGAACATATATTTT. It translates to CASSESQGNIYF.

The V call is TRBV5-4, the J call TRBJ2-2, with a possible D match to TRBD1 (6 bases). Trimming removed 5 bases from V and 0 bases from J, with 11 bases in between. This CDR3 contains 15 residues. Germline assignment: CDR1 SGHNT and CDR2 YYREEE (reference sequence). The DNA of the CDR3 is TGTGCCAGCAGTTCCGGGACAACGAACACCGGGGAGCTGTTTTTT. Translated: CASSSGTTNTGELFF.

The V gene is TRBV19, the J gene TRBJ1-1, with unresolved D. V was cut by 1 base and J by 6 bases, with 18 bases left in between. Germline CDR1 reads LNHDA; CDR2 reads SQIVND (reference sequence). This CDR3 region has 16 residues. Here the CDR3 reads CASSIGPVSSSSEAFF. CDR3 bases: TGTGCCAGTAGTATAGGGCCCGTGTCCAGTTCCTCTGAAGCTTTCTTT.

The V call is TRBV14, the J call TRBJ2-3; 12 nucleotides match TRBD2. J gave up 4 bases and V 4 bases, and 3 bases lay outside the gene matches. The CDR3 extends over 15 amino acids. The germline V gene encodes CDR1 SGHDN and CDR2 FVKESK. CDR3 amino acids: CASSPLAGGADTQYF. Here the CDR3 DNA reads TGTGCCAGCAGCCCACTAGCGGGGGGCGCAGATACGCAGTATTTT. The full variable domain, its missing parts supplied by reference TRBV14 and TRBJ2-3, is EAGVTQFPSHSVIEKGQTVTLRCDPISGHDNLYWYRRVMGKEIKFLLHFVKESKQDESGMPNNRFLAERTGGTYSTLKVQPAELEDSGVYFCASSPLAGGADTQYFGPGTRLTVL.

J is TRBJ1-4 and V is TRBV3-1 (or the pseudogene TRBV3-2); D may be TRBD1 (5 bases). V shed 5 bases and J shed 8 bases, with 15 bases lying between them. The CDR3 sequence is 14 residues long. Per the germline V gene, CDR1 is LGHDT and CDR2 is YNNKEL (reference sequence). CDR3 nucleotide sequence: TGTGCCAGCAGCTTCGGGGGGGTTGGAGAAAAACTGTTTTTT. Translation: CASSFGGVGEKLFF.

This chain uses TRBV5-1 with TRBJ2-3; TRBD2 aligns across 12 bases. V lost 3 bases, J lost 5 bases, and 4 bases stayed unmatched. This CDR3 is built from 15 residues. CDR1 and CDR2 from the germline V gene are SGHRS and YFSETQ. For the CDR3, the DNA is TGCGCCAGCAGCTATCGGACTAGCGGGGAAGATACGCAGTATTTT. Translation: CASSYRTSGEDTQYF.

The CDR3 nucleotides are TGTGCCAGCAGCTTAGCTCCTGGCTTGAGCTCCTACAATGAGCAGTTCTTC. Translated: CASSLAPGLSSYNEQFF. The V call is TRBV5-8, the J call TRBJ2-1; D is uncertain. This CDR3 is 17 amino acids long. Germline CDR1 reads SGHTS; CDR2 reads YDEGEE. The V and J ends lost 2 bases and 0 bases respectively, with 15 bases between them.

The rearrangement links TRBV7-9 to TRBJ1-1; possible D gene TRBD1, 6 bases. The germline V gene encodes CDR1 SEHNR and CDR2 FQNEAQ (reference sequence). V was cut by 1 base and J by 4 bases, with 10 bases left in between. The CDR3 extends over 14 amino acids. DNA for the CDR3: TGTGCCAGCAGCTTAGAGGGGGTAGCCACTGAAGCTTTCTTT. Protein product: CASSLEGVATEAFF.

The chain couples TRBV7-2 to TRBJ2-1; perhaps TRBD2 as D (6 bases). The CDR3 spans 15 residues. V lost 0 bases and J 2 bases, leaving 8 bases between the germline ends. Germline CDR1 SGHTA, CDR2 FQGNSA. As DNA, the CDR3 is TGTGCCAGCAGCTTAGCTGGGGGGACCTACAATGAGCAGTTCTTC. Amino acids: CASSLAGGTYNEQFF.